The T cell receptor beta chain described here comes from a study of blood T cell repertoires in COVID-19. Study overall: Sites across the United States, Italy and Spain contributed samples from acute and convalescent COVID-19. Nucleic acid was either cDNA or gDNA, and it came from T cells, B-cell-depleted T cells, or PBMCs.

The CDR3 is made up of 13 amino acids. Germline CDR1 SGHTA, CDR2 FQGNSA. V was pared by 5 bases and J by 6 bases, with 11 bases between. Under the authors' procedure: By means of reference gene primer amplification, nucleated cell counts were estimated. Using immunoSEQ multiplex PCR, the repertoire was profiled, and TCRdb retains in-frame clones only, with some absent. V and J calls and clone size come straight from that table; D and trimming were deduced from the DNA. The data contain 95,000 to 110,000 clones, approximately 90% of them seen just once; the ten biggest clones take up about 6.8%. The chain employs TRBV7-2 and TRBJ1-5; D may be TRBD1 (5 bases). This TCR was sampled from a man in his fifties or sixties with active or convalescent COVID-19. The material sequenced was peripheral blood. For the CDR3, the DNA is TGTGCCAGCAGCCAGGGAGGGAGTCAGCCCCAGCATTTT. Its translation: CASSQGGSQPQHF.